Shown below are 17 T cell receptor beta chains from a single sample sequenced in a study of cytomegalovirus exposure and HLA in healthy donors. Use of 60 Vbeta and 13 Jbeta primers characterized the PCR. Clones were read by immunoSEQ multiplex PCR, and TCRdb kept only the in-frame ones, dropping some. Among roughly 120,000 clones, about 74% were seen once, and the ten largest hold 4% to 5%. The sequencing input was PBMCs. These receptors were taken from a woman aged 45-60 years in good health and CMV-seropositive.

The genes are TRBV19 and TRBJ2-2; maybe TRBD2 (6 bases). V shed 3 bases and J shed 10 bases, with 15 bases lying between them. CDR3 length: 14 residues. In germline, CDR1 is LNHDA, CDR2 SQIVND (reference sequence). CDR3 nucleotides: TGTGCCAGTAGTATCGGAGGGTCGGCGGCGGAGCTGTTTTTT. It yields the protein CASSIGGSAAELFF.

The J gene is TRBJ1-5, the V gene TRBV5-6, with TRBD1 as a possible D gene (5 bases). V lost 3 bases and J lost 6, with 16 bases in between. CDR3 length: 15 amino acids. Germline loops: CDR1 SGHDT, CDR2 YYEEEE. The CDR3 nucleotides read TGTGCCAGCAGCTCCCGGGGGGAGGGTCGTCAGCCCCAGCATTTT. Protein sequence: CASSSRGEGRQPQHF.

This clone was seen once. The chain joins TRBV6-5 to TRBJ2-7; 10 bases line up with TRBD2. CDR3 size: 15 residues. Trimming cost V 6 bases and J 3 bases; bases outside gene matches: 8. Germline V gives CDR1 MNHEY, CDR2 SVGAGI. CDR3 amino acids: CASRRTSGNLYEQYF. CDR3 DNA sequence: TGTGCCAGCAGAAGGACTAGCGGTAACCTCTACGAGCAGTACTTC.

CDR3 sequence: CASSVGTGDSAEAFF. The CDR3 DNA sequence: TGTGCCAGCAGCGTAGGGACAGGGGACTCGGCTGAAGCTTTCTTT. The chain joins TRBV2 to TRBJ1-1; 10 bases map to TRBD1. J gave up 6 bases and V 6 bases, and 10 bases lay outside the gene matches. Germline V gene data show CDR1 as SNHLY and CDR2 as FYNNEI. This CDR3 comprises 15 residues. Combining the CDR3 with reference TRBV2 and TRBJ1-1 gives the whole variable domain EPEVTQTPSHQVTQMGQEVILRCVPISNHLYFYWYRQILGQKVEFLVSFYNNEISEKSEIFDDQFSVERPDGSNFTLKIRSTKLEDSAMYFCASSVGTGDSAEAFFGQGTRLTVV.

The chain employs TRBV6-1 and TRBJ1-2; D gene uncertain. The CDR3 extends over 17 amino acids. The V gene lost 0 bases and the J gene lost 0 bases, with 14 bases spanning the gap. Germline V gives CDR1 MNHNS, CDR2 SASEGT. The CDR3 region has the DNA TGTGCCAGCAGTGAAGCGTGGGCCCAACAAGCTAACTATGGCTACACCTTC. Protein sequence: CASSEAWAQQANYGYTF.

The chain combines TRBV4-1 with TRBJ2-3; maybe TRBD1 (5 bases). Germline V CDR1 and CDR2: MGHRA, YSYEKL. V was pared by 1 base and J by 6 bases, with 11 bases between. The CDR3 contains 14 residues. The CDR3 is CASSQGTGSDTQYF. The CDR3 DNA reads TGCGCCAGCAGCCAAGGAACAGGATCCGATACGCAGTATTTT.

The V and J genes are TRBV6-1 and TRBJ2-5; weak D call: TRBD2 (5 bases). The V end was cut by 0 bases, the J end by 0 bases, with 11 bases between. CDR1 is MNHNS, CDR2 SASEGT, per germline. The CDR3 consists of 16 residues. CDR3 sequence (DNA): TGTGCCAGCAGTGAAGCTGGACTCAAGTACCAAGAGACCCAGTACTTC. Its translation is CASSEAGLKYQETQYF.

This clone turned up a few times. This sequence joins TRBV19 and TRBJ1-1; D is perhaps TRBD1 (5 bases). Germline V gene sequence: CDR1 LNHDA, CDR2 SQIVND (reference sequence). Trimming pared 3 bases from V and 0 bases from J, leaving 11 bases between. This CDR3 is 15 amino acids long. In nucleotides, the CDR3 is TGTGCCAGTAGTATGGGGCAGGTCATGAACACTGAAGCTTTCTTT. Amino acid sequence: CASSMGQVMNTEAFF.

The chain uses TRBV19 and TRBJ2-1; unclear D gene. The CDR3 has 13 residues. Trimming shortened V by 3 bases and J by 9 bases, and 12 bases separated the two germline ends. Germline V gene sequence: CDR1 LNHDA, CDR2 SQIVND (reference sequence). This chain's CDR3 is CASSIGSLGEQFF. The CDR3 DNA sequence: TGTGCCAGTAGTATTGGCTCCCTTGGTGAGCAGTTCTTC.

This clone occurred a few times. The J gene is TRBJ2-2, the V gene TRBV6-4; TRBD2 aligns across 8 bases. V shed 0 bases, J shed 6 bases, and the junction held 0 bases outside the gene matches. This CDR3 is 14 amino acids long. CDR1 MRHNA and CDR2 SNTAGT come from the germline V gene. In nucleotides, the CDR3 is TGTGCCAGCAGTGACTCGACTAGCGCCGGGGAGCTGTTTTTT. It yields the protein CASSDSTSAGELFF.

This clone was detected once. The V gene is TRBV13, the J gene TRBJ2-7; D is ambiguous. This CDR3 region has 15 residues. Germline CDR1 is PRHDT and CDR2 is FYEKMQ (reference sequence). V lost 5 bases and J lost 1, with 15 bases in between. The CDR3 DNA reads TGTGCCAGCAGCCCCGGGTCGATAACTTCCTACGAGCAGTACTTC. Translating gives CASSPGSITSYEQYF.

This clone turned up a few times. This chain joins TRBV4-1 and TRBJ1-2, with 10 bases identical to TRBD1. The ends lost 0 bases at V and 5 bases at J; junction bases unmatched: 9. The germline V gene encodes CDR1 MGHRA and CDR2 YSYEKL. The CDR3 covers 17 residues. In DNA form, the CDR3 reads TGCGCCAGCAGCCAAGACATCGAGACAGGGGGCGTTTATGGCTACACCTTC. It is translated as CASSQDIETGGVYGYTF.

This chain links TRBV19 with TRBJ2-7; D might be TRBD2 (6 bases). CDR1 is LNHDA, CDR2 SQIVND, per germline (reference sequence). Trimming took off 4 bases at V and 5 bases at J, with 21 bases between the two ends. The CDR3 consists of 16 residues. The CDR3 region is CASSSGATDLLNEQYF. The CDR3 DNA reads TGTGCCAGTAGTAGCGGGGCCACGGACTTGTTGAACGAGCAGTACTTC.

The chain employs TRBV7-3 and TRBJ2-3; TRBD2 agrees at 10 bases. V shed 5 bases, J shed 3 bases, and the junction held 11 bases outside the gene matches. The CDR3 totals 17 residues. Germline loops: CDR1 SGHTA, CDR2 FQGTGA. In nucleotides, the CDR3 is TGTGCCAGCAGCCTCCGCCCTAGCGGGGGAAATACAGATACGCAGTATTTT. Its translation: CASSLRPSGGNTDTQYF.

The genes are TRBV4-2 and TRBJ2-7; 11 bases map to TRBD2. V was clipped by 1 base and J by 4 bases; unmatched bases: 3. CDR3 length: 15 residues. Per germline, CDR1 LGHNA and CDR2 YNFKEQ. The CDR3 loop is CASSQVASGGYEQYF. CDR3 DNA: TGTGCCAGCAGCCAAGTGGCTAGCGGGGGGTACGAGCAGTACTTC.

The chain joins TRBV7-9 to TRBJ1-1; no clear D. V was pared by 5 bases and J by 5 bases, with 15 bases between. CDR3 length: 14 residues. Germline CDR1 is SEHNR and CDR2 is FQNEAQ (reference sequence). The CDR3 DNA follows: TGTGCCAGCAGCAATTCCAACGAGGCGACTGAAGCTTTCTTT. Its protein is CASSNSNEATEAFF.

The chain has TRBV5-5 and TRBJ2-7; D gene unclear. The CDR3 length is 13 residues. Germline CDR1 reads SGHKS; CDR2 reads YYEKEE (reference sequence). V was clipped by 4 bases and J by 5 bases, with 13 bases between them. CDR3 protein: CASSGYAAHEQYF. The CDR3 DNA reads TGTGCCAGCAGCGGGTATGCGGCCCACGAGCAGTACTTC. Based on the CDR3 plus reference TRBV5-5 and TRBJ2-7, the full variable domain is DAGVTQSPTHLIKTRGQQVTLRCSPISGHKSVSWYQQVLGQGPQFIFQYYEKEERGRGNFPDRFSARQFPNYSSELNVNALLLGDSALYLCASSGYAAHEQYFGPGTRLTVT.